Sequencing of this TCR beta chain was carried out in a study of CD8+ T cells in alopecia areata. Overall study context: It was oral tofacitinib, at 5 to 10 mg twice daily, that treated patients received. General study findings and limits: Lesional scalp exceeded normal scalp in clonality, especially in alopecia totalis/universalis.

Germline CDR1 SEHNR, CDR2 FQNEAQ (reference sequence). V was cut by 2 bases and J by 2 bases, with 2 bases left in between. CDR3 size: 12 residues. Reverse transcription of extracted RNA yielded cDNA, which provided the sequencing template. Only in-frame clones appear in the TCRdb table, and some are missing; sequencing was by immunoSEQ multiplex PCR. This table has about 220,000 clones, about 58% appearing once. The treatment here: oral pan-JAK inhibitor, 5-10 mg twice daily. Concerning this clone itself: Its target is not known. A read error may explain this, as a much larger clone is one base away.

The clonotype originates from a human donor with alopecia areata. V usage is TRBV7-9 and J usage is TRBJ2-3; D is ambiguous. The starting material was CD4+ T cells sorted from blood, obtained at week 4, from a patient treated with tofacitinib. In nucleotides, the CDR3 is TGTGCCAGCAGCTTATACACAGATACGCAGTATTTT. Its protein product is CASSLYTDTQYF.